The sequence of this T cell receptor beta chain was determined in a study of blood T cell repertoires in COVID-19. As for the study in general: Acute-phase and convalescent COVID-19 samples originated in the United States, Italy and Spain. In each case, the material was cDNA or gDNA derived from T cells, B-cell-depleted T cells, or PBMCs.

Per the study methods: Estimation of nucleated cell counts relied on the amplification of reference gene primers. Assay used: immunoSEQ multiplex PCR; TCRdb lists only in-frame clones, some missing. V and J calls and clone size come straight from that table; D and trimming were deduced from the DNA. This repertoire shows approximately 250,000 clones, 84% found once; its top ten account for around 7.8%. This CDR3 is 15 amino acids long. CDR1 and CDR2 (germline): SGHVS, FQNEAQ. The trim removed 1 base at V and 4 bases at J, leaving 2 bases unmatched. The chain employs TRBV7-8 and TRBJ2-7, with 12 bases that match TRBD2. Sequenced sample: peripheral blood. The receptor's source is a human donor in a cohort sampled during active COVID-19. The CDR3 DNA sequence: TGTGCCAGCAGCTTAGATCTAGCGGGAGGGTACGAGCAGTACTTC. Translation gives CASSLDLAGGYEQYF.